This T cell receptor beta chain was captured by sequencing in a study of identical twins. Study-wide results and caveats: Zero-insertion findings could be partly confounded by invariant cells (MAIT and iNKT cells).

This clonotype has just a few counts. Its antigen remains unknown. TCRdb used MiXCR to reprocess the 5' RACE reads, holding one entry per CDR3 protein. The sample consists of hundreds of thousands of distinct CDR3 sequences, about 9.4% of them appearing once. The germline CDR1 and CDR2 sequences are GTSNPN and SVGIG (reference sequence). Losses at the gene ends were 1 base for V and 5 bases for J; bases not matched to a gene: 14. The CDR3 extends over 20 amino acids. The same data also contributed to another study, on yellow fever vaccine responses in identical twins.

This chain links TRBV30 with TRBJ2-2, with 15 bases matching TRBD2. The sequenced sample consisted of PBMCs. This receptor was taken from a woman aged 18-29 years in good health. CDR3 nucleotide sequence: TGTGCCTGGAGTGGGACTAGCGGGAGGGCCGATTGGGATGGTACCGGGGAGCTGTTTTTT. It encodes CAWSGTSGRADWDGTGELFF.